The 29 T cell receptor beta chains reported below all come from one sample, sequenced in a study of T cells in women clearing cervical HPV infection. The method was immunoSEQ multiplex PCR; TCRdb's version includes in-frame clones alone and lacks a portion of them. The sample table sets out around 22,000 clones. The sequenced sample consisted of blood buffy coat. The receptors were sampled from a woman aged 18-69 years with a cervical HPV16 infection that either progressed to CIN3+ or cleared (not recorded which).

Worth noting for this clone: With the read ending 3 residues before the CDR3 end, the germline J gene is used to fill in that end. The J gene is TRBJ2-7, the V gene TRBV7-2, with a possible D match to TRBD1 (6 bases). Germline V gene data show CDR1 as SGHTA and CDR2 as FQGNSA. Trimming removed 4 bases from V and 2 bases from J, with 12 bases in between. CDR3 length equals 14 residues. The DNA read from the CDR3 is TGTGCCAGCAGCTCCCCGCGGACAGCCTACGAG. Its translation: CASSSPRTAYE. The CDR3 in its entirety is CASSSPRTAYEQYF.

About this clone itself: Read coverage stops 3 residues before the CDR3 terminus; the germline J gene supplies the remainder. The chain combines TRBV5-1 with TRBJ1-1; D unresolved. V dropped 4 bases and J dropped 5 bases, with 12 bases sitting between them. Germline lookup yields CDR1 SGHRS and CDR2 YFSETQ. CDR3 size: 13 residues. The sequenced CDR3 bases are TGCGCCAGCAGCGGGCAGATTGGGACTGAA. It is translated as CASSGQIGTE. From start to end, the CDR3 is CASSGQIGTEAFF.

Regarding this clone: The read gets to within 3 residues of the CDR3 end, and the germline J gene fills in the rest. V is TRBV5-1 and J is TRBJ1-3; maybe TRBD1 (5 bases). Germline loops: CDR1 SGHRS, CDR2 YFSETQ. Trimming cost V 2 bases and J 4 bases, with 10 bases left between them. CDR3 length: 14 amino acids. CDR3 DNA (partial): TGCGCCAGCAGCTTTGAAGGGGAGGGAAACACC. Protein: CASSFEGEGNT. In full, the CDR3 reads CASSFEGEGNTIYF.

Comment on this clone: The read ends 3 residues early relative to the CDR3; the germline J gene fills the gap. The chain couples TRBV5-1 to TRBJ1-6; weak D call: TRBD1 (5 bases). The CDR3 is 16 amino acids. Germline V gene data show CDR1 as SGHRS and CDR2 as YFSETQ. V lost 4 bases, J lost 7 bases, and 18 bases lay in between. CDR3 loop: CASSIRPRGGNSPLHF. Partial CDR3 DNA: TGCGCCAGCAGCATAAGACCGCGCGGGGGAAATTCACCC.

Remarks on this clone: Sequencing ends 3 residues short of the CDR3 end; the germline J gene provides the rest. V usage is TRBV20-1 and J usage is TRBJ2-2; TRBD2 aligns across 13 bases. The CDR3 is 19 amino acids. J gave up 4 bases and V 0 bases, and 11 bases lay outside the gene matches. Germline V CDR1 and CDR2: DFQATT, SNEGSKA (reference sequence). The chain's CDR3 is CSARDPTSGRALGTGELFF. The CDR3 DNA, read in part, is TGCAGTGCTAGAGACCCTACTAGCGGGAGGGCCTTGGGCACCGGGGAG.

Turning to this clone: The read ends 3 residues early relative to the CDR3; the germline J gene fills the gap. V gene TRBV20-1 combines with J gene TRBJ2-1, with 7 positions matching TRBD2. Germline CDR1 reads DFQATT; CDR2 reads SNEGSKA (reference sequence). The CDR3 is made up of 18 amino acids. V lost 4 bases to trimming and J lost 1 base; unmatched junction nucleotides: 16. Partial CDR3 DNA: TGCAGTGCTATTCGGGGGGACCGCCAACCCCTATCCTACAATGAG. Translating gives CSAIRGDRQPLSYNE. The CDR3 in its entirety is CSAIRGDRQPLSYNEQFF.

As to this clone: The missing CDR3 end, 3 residues past where the read stops, is filled in from the germline J gene. The chain is built from TRBV20-1 and TRBJ2-5, with D unclear. Trimming shortened V by 3 bases and J by 5 bases, and 7 bases separated the two germline ends. The CDR3 consists of 11 residues. Germline loops: CDR1 DFQATT, CDR2 SNEGSKA (reference sequence). CDR3 sequence: CSARAPETQYF. The sequenced part of the CDR3 DNA is TGCAGTGCTAGGGCCCCGGAGACC.

As regards this clone: The CDR3 end lies 3 residues beyond the end of the read and is filled in from the germline J gene. This chain uses TRBV5-6 with TRBJ1-1; no firm D call. V was cut by 3 bases and J by 0 bases, with 9 bases left in between. Germline V gives CDR1 SGHDT, CDR2 YYEEEE. The CDR3 runs to 14 residues. Incomplete CDR3 DNA: TGTGCCAGCAGCTCTTTAACAGTGAACACTGAA. This codes for CASSSLTVNTE. The full CDR3 protein is CASSSLTVNTEAFF.

In regard to this clone: The read falls 3 residues short of the CDR3 end, and the missing part is taken from the germline J gene. This rearrangement joins TRBV6-2 or TRBV6-3 to TRBJ1-2; D perhaps matches TRBD1 (6 bases). Germline lookup yields CDR1 MNHEY and CDR2 SVGEGT. The CDR3 is 11 amino acids. The CDR3 loop is CASFEGDGYTF. The part of the CDR3 DNA that was read is TGTGCCAGCTTTGAGGGGGACGGC.

Points on this clone: The read terminates 3 residues ahead of where the CDR3 ends, so the germline J gene completes it. The V call is TRBV2, the J call TRBJ2-7; 10 nucleotides agree with TRBD2. Trimming cost V 2 bases and J 6 bases; bases outside gene matches: 10. Germline CDR1 is SNHLY and CDR2 is FYNNEI. The CDR3 length is 16 residues. CDR3 DNA, as far as it was read: TGTGCCAGCAGTGAATTAGTCCTAGCGGGAGTGACCGAG. It translates to CASSELVLAGVTE. The entire CDR3 is CASSELVLAGVTEQYF.

A word on this clone: The CDR3 extends 3 residues past the end of the read, so its final part is completed from the germline J gene. This chain uses TRBV29-1 with TRBJ2-1; the D gene is possibly TRBD2 (5 bases). The CDR3 runs to 13 residues. The V gene's germline CDR1 is SQVTM and CDR2 ANQGSEA. V was pared by 7 bases and J by 0 bases, with 10 bases between. Here the CDR3 reads CSAPSLSYNEQFF. CDR3 DNA (partial): TGCAGCGCTCCTAGCCTCTCCTACAATGAG.

For this clone: The CDR3 goes on 3 residues after the read ends, and that part is filled in from the germline J gene. V is TRBV2 and J is TRBJ2-3, with a weak D call TRBD1 (5 bases). The CDR3 is made up of 14 amino acids. The germline gives CDR1 SNHLY, CDR2 FYNNEI. V was shortened by 6 bases and J by 1 base, with 11 bases between the two germline ends. The sequenced part of the CDR3 DNA is TGTGCCAGCAGAAGGCAGGGTGGCACAGATACG. Its translation is CASRRQGGTDT. The whole CDR3 region reads CASRRQGGTDTQYF.

A note on this clone: The CDR3 goes on 3 residues after the read ends, and that part is filled in from the germline J gene. The chain employs TRBV28 and TRBJ2-3, with TRBD1 matching 7 bases. V trimming: 6 bases; J trimming: 2 bases; junction bases outside the gene matches: 11. The CDR3 extends over 16 amino acids. CDR1 is MDHEN, CDR2 SYDVKM, per germline. CDR3 sequence reads: CASSSRTGMPTDTQYF. CDR3 DNA (partial): TGTGCCAGCAGCTCCAGGACAGGAATGCCCACAGATACG.

As concerns this clone: The read halts 3 residues ahead of the CDR3 end, with the missing end drawn from the germline J gene. This chain links TRBV7-3 with TRBJ2-2, with TRBD1 identical over 8 bases. Germline assignment: CDR1 SGHTA and CDR2 FQGTGA. J gave up 7 bases and V 5 bases, and 12 bases lay outside the gene matches. The CDR3 has 16 residues. This chain's CDR3 is CASSTNGQGAVGELFF. The DNA read from the CDR3 is TGTGCCAGCAGCACTAATGGCCAGGGGGCTGTCGGGGAG.

The CDR3 region is CSAPAGGASDEQYF. The part of the CDR3 DNA that was read is TGCAGTGCTCCAGCGGGAGGCGCCTCAGACGAG. The rearrangement links TRBV20-1 to TRBJ2-7; 9 nucleotides align to TRBD2. The CDR3 end falls 3 residues outside the read, so it is completed with the germline J gene. The CDR3 consists of 14 residues. Germline-derived CDR1 and CDR2 are DFQATT and SNEGSKA (reference sequence). The V gene end was trimmed by 5 bases and the J gene end by 5 bases; junction bases not matched to a gene: 10.

This clone is labeled medium-sized based on frequency. With the read ending 3 residues before the CDR3 end, the germline J gene is used to fill in that end. The J gene is TRBJ2-3, the V gene TRBV14; 10 positions match TRBD2. CDR3 length: 16 residues. The V and J ends lost 4 bases and 6 bases, in that order; junction bases with no gene match: 10. CDR1 is SGHDN, CDR2 FVKESK, per germline. The sequenced CDR3 bases are TGTGCCAGCAGCCCGAGAATAGTAGCGGGAGGTGATACG. It codes for CASSPRIVAGGDT. The complete CDR3 reads CASSPRIVAGGDTQYF.

Points on this clone: The read comes to an end 3 residues before the CDR3 does, leaving the germline J gene to fill in the end. The chain uses TRBV7-2 and TRBJ1-1; no reliable D call. In germline, CDR1 is SGHTA, CDR2 FQGNSA. V lost 5 bases and J 3 bases, leaving 13 bases between the germline ends. This CDR3 contains 14 residues. CDR3 residues: CASSRLSIDTEAFF. The CDR3 bases that were read are TGTGCCAGCAGCCGCCTTAGTATCGACACTGAA.

Concerning this clone itself: The CDR3 extends 3 residues past the end of the read, so its final part is completed from the germline J gene. The chain joins TRBV7-9 to TRBJ2-3; tentatively, D is TRBD1 (6 bases). Trimming cost V 6 bases and J 0 bases, with 10 bases left between them. Germline CDR1 is SEHNR and CDR2 is FQNEAQ (reference sequence). The CDR3 consists of 14 residues. This CDR3 reads CASRPGQSTDTQYF. The covered CDR3 bases are TGTGCCAGCAGGCCCGGACAGAGCACAGATACG.

In the case of this clone: Sequencing ends 3 residues short of the CDR3 end; the germline J gene provides the rest. The chain uses TRBV7-9 and TRBJ1-5; D is undetermined. The CDR3 is 12 residues long. V was clipped by 1 base and J by 5 bases, with 3 bases between them. Germline V gene sequence: CDR1 SEHNR, CDR2 FQNEAQ (reference sequence). The part of the CDR3 DNA that was read is TGTGCCAGCAGCTTAGTAGATCAGCCC. Translated: CASSLVDQP. The complete CDR3 protein is CASSLVDQPQHF.

The CDR3 loop is CASSPTTAGANVLTF. Incomplete CDR3 DNA: TGTGCCAGCTCACCAACGACAGCCGGGGCCAACGTC. The chain carries TRBV18 and TRBJ2-6; TRBD1 is a possible D gene (5 bases). The CDR3 end falls 3 residues outside the read, so it is completed with the germline J gene. Per the germline V gene, CDR1 is KGHSH and CDR2 is LQKENI. The V and J ends lost 2 bases and 4 bases respectively, with 9 bases between them. This CDR3 has 15 amino acids.

To note about this clone: The read ends 3 residues shy of where the CDR3 ends; the end is completed using the germline J gene. The V gene is TRBV12-3 or TRBV12-4, the J gene TRBJ2-7, with TRBD1 as a possible D gene (5 bases). V was trimmed by 5 bases and J by 6 bases, leaving 17 bases between them. The CDR3 is 14 amino acids. The CDR3 here is CASSRDSRASEQYF. Partial CDR3 DNA: TGTGCCAGCAGTCGTGACAGTCGTGCCTCCGAG.

With regard to this clone: The read gets to within 3 residues of the CDR3 end, and the germline J gene fills in the rest. This chain connects TRBV30 to TRBJ2-1; 8 nucleotides match TRBD2. Unmatched junction bases numbered 5, after V lost 2 bases and J lost 2 bases. CDR3 length equals 15 residues. Germline V gives CDR1 GTSNPN, CDR2 SVGIG (reference sequence). The CDR3 loop reads CAWSRAGGAYNEQFF. CDR3 DNA (partial): TGTGCCTGGAGTCGTGCGGGAGGAGCCTACAATGAG.

Comment on this clone: The read ends 3 residues shy of where the CDR3 ends; the end is completed using the germline J gene. The chain uses TRBV5-1 and TRBJ2-1, with TRBD2 matching 14 bases. Germline V gene data show CDR1 as SGHRS and CDR2 as YFSETQ. This CDR3 region has 20 residues. V was clipped by 4 bases and J by 4 bases; unmatched bases: 16. The CDR3 region is CASSRDMTSGRAFRYNEQFF. The sequenced part of the CDR3 DNA is TGCGCCAGCAGCCGAGACATGACTAGCGGGAGGGCCTTCCGATACAATGAG.

About this clone itself: The read is 3 residues too short to cover the CDR3 end, so that end is filled in from the germline J gene. The chain employs TRBV30 and TRBJ1-2, with 7 positions matching TRBD1. Germline V gene data show CDR1 as GTSNPN and CDR2 as SVGIG (reference sequence). V trimming: 6 bases; J trimming: 4 bases; junction bases outside the gene matches: 5. There are 12 residues in the CDR3. The DNA read from the CDR3 is TGTGCCTGTGACAGGGCCGGCTATGGC. Its translation: CACDRAGYG. The full CDR3 is CACDRAGYGYTF.

Remarks on this clone: The missing CDR3 end, 3 residues past where the read stops, is filled in from the germline J gene. This chain links TRBV30 with TRBJ1-2, with D maybe TRBD1 (5 bases). Germline V gives CDR1 GTSNPN, CDR2 SVGIG (reference sequence). The CDR3 spans 14 residues. CDR3 sequence reads: CAWDPAGQEGGYTF. The covered CDR3 bases are TGTGCCTGGGACCCGGCAGGGCAAGAGGGGGGC. The full variable domain, in which reference TRBV30 and TRBJ1-2 provide the parts outside the CDR3, is SQTIHQWPATLVQPVGSPLSLECTVEGTSNPNLYWYRQAAGRGLQLLFYSVGIGQISSEVPQNLSASRPQDRQFILSSKKLLLSDSGFYLCAWDPAGQEGGYTFGSGTRLTVV.

Comment on this clone: Read coverage stops 3 residues before the CDR3 terminus; the germline J gene supplies the remainder. The rearrangement joins TRBV20-1 to TRBJ2-7; 7 bases agree with TRBD1. Looked up from germline, CDR1 is DFQATT and CDR2 is SNEGSKA (reference sequence). Trimming at V came to 3 bases and at J to 3 bases, leaving 11 bases not matched to a gene. The CDR3 totals 15 residues. The CDR3 reads CSASGKTGLIYEQYF. Incomplete CDR3 DNA: TGCAGTGCTAGCGGTAAGACAGGGTTAATCTACGAG.

On this clone: The CDR3 end lies 3 residues beyond the end of the read and is filled in from the germline J gene. The chain couples TRBV19 to TRBJ1-1; tentatively, D is TRBD1 (6 bases). Per the germline V gene, CDR1 is LNHDA and CDR2 is SQIVND (reference sequence). The CDR3 contains 14 residues. Trimming took 7 bases from V and 5 from J, leaving 17 bases between them. The CDR3 loop is CASKRDTLRTEAFF. The part of the CDR3 DNA that was read is TGTGCCAGTAAAAGGGACACCCTCAGGACTGAA.

With respect to this clone: The read falls 3 residues short of the CDR3 end, and the missing part is taken from the germline J gene. J is TRBJ2-5 and V is TRBV7-2, with 11 bases fitting TRBD2. Per the germline V gene, CDR1 is SGHTA and CDR2 is FQGNSA. Trimming at V came to 4 bases and at J to 5 bases, leaving 6 bases not matched to a gene. The CDR3 covers 15 residues. The CDR3 bases that were read are TGTGCCAGCAGCTCCTTAGCGGGAGGGGTGGAGACC. Residues: CASSSLAGGVET. From start to end, the CDR3 is CASSSLAGGVETQYF.

About this clone itself: Read sequence stops 3 residues before the CDR3 end, and the germline J gene provides the missing end. The chain joins TRBV5-1 to TRBJ2-1; 10 positions match TRBD1. V shed 3 bases and J 3 bases; nucleotides not matched to a gene: 9. Germline CDR1 SGHRS, CDR2 YFSETQ. The CDR3 length is 17 residues. The chain's CDR3 is CASSYGGGTGVYNEQFF. The part of the CDR3 DNA that was read is TGCGCCAGCAGCTATGGGGGAGGGACAGGGGTCTACAATGAG. Together with reference TRBV5-1 and TRBJ2-1, the CDR3 gives the full variable domain: KAGVTQTPRYLIKTRGQQVTLSCSPISGHRSVSWYQQTPGQGLQFLFEYFSETQRNKGNFPGRFSGRQFSNSRSEMNVSTLELGDSALYLCASSYGGGTGVYNEQFFGPGTRLTVL.